A selection of T cell receptor beta chains follows, all from one sample in a study of cytomegalovirus exposure and HLA in healthy donors. Using immunoSEQ multiplex PCR, the repertoire was profiled, and TCRdb retains in-frame clones only, with some absent. In all, the sample yields about 65,000 clones. The sequencing sample was made of PBMCs. These receptors were collected from a boy aged 5-17 years in good health and CMV-seronegative. Each CDR3 is given with its conserved first and last residue. Fields, in order: D gene, V gene, J gene, CDR3 DNA, CDR3 protein. A D gene is named only where the DNA matches it firmly.

D: .
V: TRBV30
J: TRBJ2-7
DNA: TGTGCCTGGAGCCCCCTTCCCTACGAGCAGTACTTC
CDR3: CAWSPLPYEQYF

D: TRBD1
V: TRBV15
J: TRBJ1-5
DNA: TGTGCCACCAGCAGAGGAGGGACAGGGCCCAATCAGCCCCAGCATTTT
CDR3: CATSRGGTGPNQPQHF

D: TRBD1
V: TRBV9
J: TRBJ2-5
DNA: TGTGCCAGCACCCTAGGAGGGACAGGGAAAGAGACCCAGTACTTC
CDR3: CASTLGGTGKETQYF

D: TRBD1
V: TRBV5-8
J: TRBJ2-3
DNA: TGTGCCAGCAGCTTGGTTGCACAGGGGATCTCCACAGATACGCAGTATTTT
CDR3: CASSLVAQGISTDTQYF

D: .
V: TRBV6-5
J: TRBJ1-1
DNA: TGTGCCAGCCAGGGGCCGGACACTGAAGCTTTCTTT
CDR3: CASQGPDTEAFF

D: .
V: TRBV6-1
J: TRBJ2-4
DNA: TGTGCCAGCAGCTCTGAAACTCAAAACATTCAGTACTTC
CDR3: CASSSETQNIQYF

D: .
V: TRBV30
J: TRBJ1-3
DNA: TGTGCCTGGAGTGTATGGGGGGAACGCTCTGGAAACACCATATATTTT
CDR3: CAWSVWGERSGNTIYF

D: .
V: TRBV7-2
J: TRBJ1-2
DNA: TGTGCCAGCAGCTTAGGACCGAGGAACTATGGCTACACCTTC
CDR3: CASSLGPRNYGYTF

D: .
V: TRBV25-1
J: TRBJ2-7
DNA: TGTGCCAGTACTAACTCCTACGAGCAGTACTTC
CDR3: CASTNSYEQYF

D: .
V: TRBV19
J: TRBJ1-1
DNA: TGTGCCAGTAGTGCACAGGGGAACACTGAAGCTTTCTTT
CDR3: CASSAQGNTEAFF

D: TRBD2
V: TRBV27
J: TRBJ2-7
DNA: TGTGCCAGCAGTTTATCGAGGACTAGCTACGAGCAGTACTTC
CDR3: CASSLSRTSYEQYF